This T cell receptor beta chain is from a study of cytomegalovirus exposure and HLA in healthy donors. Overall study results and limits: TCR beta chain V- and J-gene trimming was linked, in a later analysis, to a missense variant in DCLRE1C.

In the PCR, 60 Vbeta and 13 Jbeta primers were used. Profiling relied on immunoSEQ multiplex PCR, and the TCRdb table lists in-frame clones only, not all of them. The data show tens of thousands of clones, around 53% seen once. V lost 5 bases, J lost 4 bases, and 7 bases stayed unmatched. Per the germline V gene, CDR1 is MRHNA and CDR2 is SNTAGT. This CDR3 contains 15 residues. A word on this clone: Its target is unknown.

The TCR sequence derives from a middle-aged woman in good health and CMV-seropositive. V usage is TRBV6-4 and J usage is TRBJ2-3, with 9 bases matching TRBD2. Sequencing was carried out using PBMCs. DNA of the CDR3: TGTGCCAGCAGTCGAGTAGCGGGGGTAGCAGATACGCAGTATTTT. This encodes CASSRVAGVADTQYF.